These 13 T cell receptor beta chains were sequenced from one sample in a study of T-cell memory formation after mild COVID-19. One entry per CDR3 protein results from TCRdb running MiXCR on the 5' RACE reads. Of about 250,000 distinct CDR3 sequences listed, 15% to 17% are singletons. The sample consisted of PBMCs or a T cell subset sorted from them (not recorded which). The receptors shown here come from an adult woman who had mild COVID-19 (a few samples of this study predate the infection). Cell type and time point are not known.

This clonotype has a handful of counts. The V gene is TRBV20-1, the J gene TRBJ2-1; perhaps D is TRBD1 or TRBD2 (6 bases each). This CDR3 contains 14 residues. The V end lost 5 bases, the J end lost 11 bases, and 22 bases lay between the germline ends. Germline values: CDR1 DFQATT, CDR2 SNEGSKA (reference sequence). The CDR3, as DNA: TGCAGTGCTGAAGTCCTCCTAGGGGGGCAGAAGCAGTTCTTC. Translating it yields CSAEVLLGGQKQFF.

This clonotype was counted at least ten times. The chain joins TRBV5-4 to TRBJ1-1; D call uncertain. The CDR3 covers 14 residues. CDR1 is SGHNT, CDR2 YYREEE, per germline (reference sequence). V was trimmed by 0 bases and J by 0 bases, leaving 6 bases between them. Written as DNA, the CDR3 is TGTGCCAGCAGCTTGGGAGGGTTGAACACTGAAGCTTTCTTT. Translation: CASSLGGLNTEAFF.

This clonotype was seen a handful of times. This sequence joins TRBV29-1 and TRBJ1-1; 10 bases line up with TRBD1. Germline V gene sequence: CDR1 SQVTM, CDR2 ANQGSEA. This CDR3 has 17 amino acids. J gave up 0 bases and V 6 bases, and 13 bases lay outside the gene matches. The CDR3 DNA is TGCAGCGTGGACTTAAGGACAGGGGGGCTTATGAACACTGAAGCTTTCTTT. It translates to CSVDLRTGGLMNTEAFF.

The gene calls are TRBV12-3 or TRBV12-4 and TRBJ1-5; D is unresolved. V lost 7 bases and J lost 11, with 12 bases in between. The CDR3 contains 11 residues. CDR3 region: CASTSGGTQHF. The DNA for the CDR3 is TGTGCCAGCACTAGCGGAGGAACCCAGCATTTT.

This rearrangement joins TRBV2 to TRBJ2-3, with D possibly being TRBD1 (5 bases). The V end lost 5 bases, the J end lost 4 bases, and 19 bases lay between the germline ends. This CDR3 has 16 residues. Germline values: CDR1 SNHLY, CDR2 FYNNEI. The chain's CDR3 is CASSTGRARGSDTQYF. The DNA for the CDR3 is TGTGCCAGCAGTACGGGCAGGGCGAGAGGCTCAGATACGCAGTATTTT.

This chain joins TRBV4-2 and TRBJ2-2; 8 bases are shared with TRBD1. V lost 2 bases, J lost 0 bases, and 2 bases stayed unmatched. Germline V gene lookup returns CDR1 LGHNA and CDR2 YNFKEQ. The CDR3 sequence is 16 residues long. For the CDR3, the DNA is TGTGCCAGCAGCCAATCAGGGGGCCCGAACACCGGGGAGCTGTTTTTT. Amino acid sequence: CASSQSGGPNTGELFF.

This clonotype was detected many times. The chain joins TRBV12-3 or TRBV12-4 to TRBJ2-7; D may be TRBD1 or TRBD2 (5 bases each). The CDR3 length is 15 residues. The V end was cut by 6 bases, the J end by 3 bases, with 18 bases between. In DNA form, the CDR3 reads TGTGCCAGCAGGCTGGAGGTGGGGCCTAACTACGAGCAGTACTTC. It codes for CASRLEVGPNYEQYF.

This clonotype has only a few counts. The chain employs TRBV15 and TRBJ2-5; D might be TRBD2 (6 bases). The V end was cut by 0 bases, the J end by 2 bases, with 7 bases between. Germline CDR1 LNHNV, CDR2 YYDKDF (reference sequence). The CDR3 is 14 amino acids. The chain's CDR3 is CATSRDRGQETQYF. The CDR3 DNA reads as TGTGCCACCAGCAGAGATCGGGGGCAAGAGACCCAGTACTTC. Supplemented by reference TRBV15 and TRBJ2-5, the full variable domain reads DAMVIQNPRYQVTQFGKPVTLSCSQTLNHNVMYWYQQKSSQAPKLLFHYYDKDFNNEADTPDNFQSRRPNTSFCFLDIRSPGLGDTAMYLCATSRDRGQETQYFGPGTRLLVL.

This clonotype appeared many times. The chain links TRBV5-1 to TRBJ1-1; TRBD1 matches at 9 bases. The trim removed 3 bases at V and 1 base at J, leaving 1 base unmatched. In germline, CDR1 is SGHRS, CDR2 YFSETQ. This CDR3 has 14 amino acids. The DNA for the CDR3 is TGCGCCAGCAGCTCGGGACAGGGGAACACTGAAGCTTTCTTT. It encodes CASSSGQGNTEAFF.

This clonotype was seen more than once but under ten times. The chain joins TRBV20-1 to TRBJ2-1, with 10 nucleotides matching TRBD1. The V gene end was trimmed by 3 bases and the J gene end by 5 bases; junction bases not matched to a gene: 4. Per the germline V gene, CDR1 is DFQATT and CDR2 is SNEGSKA (reference sequence). The CDR3 has 14 amino acids. Here the CDR3 reads CSASWTGGDNEQFF. Written as DNA, the CDR3 is TGCAGTGCTAGTTGGACAGGGGGGGACAATGAGCAGTTCTTC.

The gene calls are TRBV12-5 and TRBJ2-3, with TRBD2 matching over 15 bases. Germline CDR1 reads LGHNT; CDR2 reads FRNRAP. This CDR3 comprises 19 residues. V gave up 3 bases and J gave up 6 bases; unmatched junction bases: 13. CDR3 amino acids: CASGLALRGLAGGFDTQYF. DNA of the CDR3: TGTGCTAGTGGTTTAGCCCTTCGGGGACTAGCGGGAGGATTTGATACGCAGTATTTT.

This clonotype was observed a handful of times. The genes are TRBV12-3 or TRBV12-4 and TRBJ2-7; 9 bases align to TRBD1. Losses at the gene ends were 4 bases for V and 7 bases for J; bases not matched to a gene: 11. There are 15 residues in the CDR3. CDR3 sequence reads: CASSSTGTGSREQYF. CDR3 nucleotides: TGTGCCAGCAGTTCCACCGGGACAGGGTCGCGGGAGCAGTACTTC.

V is TRBV15 and J is TRBJ2-3; 8 bases agree with TRBD2. Germline V gene lookup returns CDR1 LNHNV and CDR2 YYDKDF (reference sequence). This CDR3 spans 16 amino acids. The V gene end was trimmed by 2 bases and the J gene end by 0 bases; junction bases not matched to a gene: 4. The CDR3 region is CATSRQLAGSTDTQYF. DNA of the CDR3: TGTGCCACCAGCAGACAATTAGCGGGGAGCACAGATACGCAGTATTTT. Together with reference TRBV15 and TRBJ2-3, the CDR3 gives the full variable domain: DAMVIQNPRYQVTQFGKPVTLSCSQTLNHNVMYWYQQKSSQAPKLLFHYYDKDFNNEADTPDNFQSRRPNTSFCFLDIRSPGLGDTAMYLCATSRQLAGSTDTQYFGPGTRLTVL.